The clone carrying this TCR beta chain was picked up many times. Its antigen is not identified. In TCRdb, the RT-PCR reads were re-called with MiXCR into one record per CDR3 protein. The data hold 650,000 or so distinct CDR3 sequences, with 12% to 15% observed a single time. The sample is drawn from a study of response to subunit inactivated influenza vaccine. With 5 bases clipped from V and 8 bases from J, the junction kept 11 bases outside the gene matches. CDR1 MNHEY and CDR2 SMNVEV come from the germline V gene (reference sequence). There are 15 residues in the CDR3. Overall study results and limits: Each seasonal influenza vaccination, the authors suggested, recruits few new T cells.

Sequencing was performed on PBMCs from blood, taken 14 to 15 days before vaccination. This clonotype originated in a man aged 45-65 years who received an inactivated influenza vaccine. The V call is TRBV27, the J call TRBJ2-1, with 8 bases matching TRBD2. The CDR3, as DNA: TGTGCCAGCAGTCCCTTAGCGGGAATACGTGATGAGCAGTTCTTC. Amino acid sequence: CASSPLAGIRDEQFF.